One and the same sample provided the 18 T cell receptor beta chains below, sequenced in a study of shared clonotypes between healthy human individuals. Some clones are missing from TCRdb's copy, which holds only in-frame ones; the method was immunoSEQ multiplex PCR. The sample lists some 500,000 clones, 90% to 96% seen once, with less than 0.06% in the top ten. Sequenced: naive CD4+ T cells sorted from blood. The subset here: CD45RA+ positively selected. Every receptor here comes from a woman in her 30s in good health.

V is TRBV6-1 and J is TRBJ2-7; D is undetermined. Germline assignment: CDR1 MNHNS and CDR2 SASEGT. This CDR3 region has 13 residues. V shed 7 bases and J shed 2 bases, with 12 bases lying between them. CDR3 sequence: CASTSSGTYEQYF. The DNA of the CDR3 is TGTGCCAGCACCTCGTCCGGTACCTACGAGCAGTACTTC.

This chain links TRBV7-2 with TRBJ2-1, with 10 bases fitting TRBD2. J gave up 6 bases and V 6 bases, and 5 bases lay outside the gene matches. CDR3 length equals 14 residues. Germline V gives CDR1 SGHTA, CDR2 FQGNSA. Here the CDR3 reads CASSGLAVVNEQFF. The CDR3 bases are TGTGCCAGCAGTGGACTAGCGGTAGTCAATGAGCAGTTCTTC.

The V and J genes are TRBV28 and TRBJ2-5, with D possibly matching TRBD1 (5 bases). The CDR3 consists of 12 residues. Germline-derived CDR1 and CDR2 are MDHEN and SYDVKM. Deletions cut 6 bases from V and 5 bases from J, with 10 bases between. The CDR3 nucleotides are TGTGCCAGCAGCATCAACAGGGAGACCCAGTACTTC. This encodes CASSINRETQYF.

This chain connects TRBV6-5 to TRBJ1-2; D is unresolved. The CDR3 covers 10 residues. Between the trimmed V and J ends, which lost 7 bases and 6 bases, there was a span of 6 bases. Germline V lookup: CDR1 MNHEY, CDR2 SVGAGI. The CDR3 coding sequence is TGTGCCAGCAAGGGCAATGGCTACACCTTC. It yields the protein CASKGNGYTF.

A single count supports this clone. The chain joins TRBV28 to TRBJ1-5, with a tentative D call TRBD1 (5 bases). Deletions cut 6 bases from V and 7 bases from J, with 16 bases between. CDR1 is MDHEN and CDR2 is SYDVKM in the germline V gene. CDR3 size: 14 residues. CDR3 nucleotide sequence: TGTGCCAGCAGCAAGGGACCGACGAGACAGCCCCAGCATTTT. It codes for CASSKGPTRQPQHF. The full variable domain, rest sourced from reference TRBV28 and TRBJ1-5, is DVKVTQSSRYLVKRTGEKVFLECVQDMDHENMFWYRQDPGLGLRLIYFSYDVKMKEKGDIPEGYSVSREKKERFSLILESASTNQTSMYLCASSKGPTRQPQHFGDGTRLSIL.

V and J are TRBV28 and TRBJ1-3, with D perhaps matching TRBD1 (5 bases). Germline CDR1 MDHEN, CDR2 SYDVKM. This CDR3 spans 15 amino acids. V was clipped by 5 bases and J by 1 base, with 12 bases between them. CDR3 region: CASSGQIISGNTIYF. CDR3 DNA: TGTGCCAGCAGTGGACAAATCATTTCTGGAAACACCATATATTTT.

The chain has TRBV19 and TRBJ1-3, with a possible D match to TRBD1 (5 bases). Germline CDR1 reads LNHDA; CDR2 reads SQIVND (reference sequence). The ends were cut back, 11 bases at V and 2 bases at J, with 10 bases in the middle. The CDR3 consists of 12 residues. The DNA of the CDR3 is TGTGCCGGGGGGACGGCTGGAAACACCATATATTTT. Protein sequence: CAGGTAGNTIYF.

This chain connects TRBV4-2 to TRBJ2-5, with TRBD2 matching 8 bases. Germline loops: CDR1 LGHNA, CDR2 YNFKEQ. The CDR3 is 15 amino acids. With 0 bases clipped from V and 5 bases from J, the junction kept 5 bases outside the gene matches. CDR3 residues: CASSQDGASGETQYF. In DNA, the CDR3 is TGTGCCAGCAGCCAAGATGGGGCTAGCGGGGAGACCCAGTACTTC.

J is TRBJ2-6 and V is TRBV18, with D perhaps assigned TRBD1 or TRBD2 (5 bases each). This CDR3 spans 17 amino acids. V was trimmed by 3 bases and J by 0 bases, leaving 12 bases between them. The V gene's germline CDR1 is KGHSH and CDR2 LQKENI. CDR3 loop: CASSPRDGTSGANVLTF. The CDR3 coding sequence is TGTGCCAGCTCACCCCGGGACGGCACCTCTGGGGCCAACGTCCTGACTTTC.

This chain connects TRBV5-1 to TRBJ1-4; unclear D gene. Germline V CDR1 and CDR2: SGHRS, YFSETQ. Trimming cost V 1 base and J 1 base, with 8 bases left between them. The CDR3 is made up of 15 amino acids. The CDR3 loop is CASSLQAGTNEKLFF. The CDR3 region has the DNA TGCGCCAGCAGCTTGCAGGCAGGAACTAATGAAAAACTGTTTTTT.

The J gene is TRBJ2-4, the V gene TRBV28; maybe TRBD1 (6 bases). The CDR3 is made up of 14 amino acids. Trimming pared 6 bases from V and 9 bases from J, leaving 18 bases between. Looked up from germline, CDR1 is MDHEN and CDR2 is SYDVKM. The CDR3 DNA is TGTGCCAGCAGCGCGACAGGACCGACCGGCATTCAGTACTTC. Translating gives CASSATGPTGIQYF.

The chain combines TRBV18 with TRBJ1-2; D ambiguous. Germline values: CDR1 KGHSH, CDR2 LQKENI. The CDR3 length is 17 residues. V was trimmed by 1 base and J by 0 bases, leaving 15 bases between them. CDR3 in DNA: TGTGCCAGCTCACCACGCGGGGAGATGGAAACTAACTATGGCTACACCTTC. Amino acid sequence: CASSPRGEMETNYGYTF.

V is TRBV2 and J is TRBJ2-3, with a weak D call TRBD2 (6 bases). The CDR3 has 16 amino acids. The germline V and J ends were trimmed by 4 bases and 6 bases, with 20 bases remaining between them. The germline V gene encodes CDR1 SNHLY and CDR2 FYNNEI. The CDR3 sequence is CASSVDSGGKWDTQYF. CDR3 coding DNA: TGTGCCAGCAGTGTTGATAGCGGAGGTAAATGGGATACGCAGTATTTT.

V is TRBV6-6 and J is TRBJ1-2; D not resolved. CDR1 is MNHNY, CDR2 SVGAGI, per germline (reference sequence). Between the trimmed V and J ends, which lost 4 bases and 2 bases, there was a span of 11 bases. CDR3 length: 14 residues. CDR3 bases: TGTGCCAGCAGTTTCACTGTCCAAAACTATGGCTACACCTTC. This encodes CASSFTVQNYGYTF.

The chain has TRBV27 and TRBJ2-1, with D perhaps matching TRBD1 (6 bases). In germline, CDR1 is MNHEY, CDR2 SMNVEV (reference sequence). CDR3 size: 17 residues. V was cut by 2 bases and J by 0 bases, with 14 bases left in between. Here the CDR3 DNA reads TGTGCCAGCAGTTTAACCACAGGGTCGAGCTCCTACAATGAGCAGTTCTTC. Its translation: CASSLTTGSSSYNEQFF.

This chain joins TRBV4-2 and TRBJ2-6; 9 bases match TRBD2. Germline CDR1 LGHNA, CDR2 YNFKEQ. The length of the CDR3 is 19 residues. V dropped 4 bases and J dropped 0; count of bases not matched to a gene: 10. The CDR3 coding sequence is TGTGCCAGCAGCCGCCCGCTGGCTAGCGGGGTCTCTGGGGCCAACGTCCTGACTTTC. As protein: CASSRPLASGVSGANVLTF.

The chain uses TRBV28 and TRBJ1-2; no definite D call. V gave up 5 bases and J gave up 4 bases, with 11 bases separating them. Per the germline V gene, CDR1 is MDHEN and CDR2 is SYDVKM. There are 13 residues in the CDR3. The CDR3 region is CASSTVPGYGYTF. CDR3 coding DNA: TGTGCCAGCAGTACTGTACCTGGCTATGGCTACACCTTC.

The V and J genes are TRBV6-6 and TRBJ2-7; D uncertain. The germline CDR1 and CDR2 sequences are MNHNY and SVGAGI (reference sequence). The CDR3 contains 16 residues. V was pared by 2 bases and J by 2 bases, with 16 bases between. The CDR3: CASSYPEKTSTYEQYF. In DNA, the CDR3 is TGTGCCAGCAGTTACCCAGAAAAGACATCGACCTACGAGCAGTACTTC.